These 18 T cell receptor beta chains came from one sample sequenced in a study of blood T cells in healthy people across ages (dated by TCRdb to about 2015). Library preparation employed 5' RACE. TCRdb names Illumina HiSeq 2500 as the instrument used. A second PCR of roughly 6 to 11 cycles was performed with a sample-barcoded 5' primer and a J-beta primer mix. The public reads were reanalyzed by TCRdb: fastp trimming at Q25, MiXCR alignment, in-frame beta chains only. Rows matching on CDR3 protein sequence are summarized as one entry with the most common DNA and genes. The sample table holds hundreds of thousands of distinct CDR3 sequences, of which roughly 41% were seen once. Around 30% of the sample comes from the top ten. The sample taken for sequencing was blood. Receptors were obtained from a man aged 80 or over in good health.

This clonotype has just a few counts. This chain joins TRBV4-3 and TRBJ2-3, with D possibly called TRBD1 or TRBD2 (5 bases each). This CDR3 has 16 residues. In germline, CDR1 is LGHNA, CDR2 YSLEER. The V end lost 3 bases, the J end lost 3 bases, and 16 bases lay between the germline ends. CDR3 bases: TGCGCCAGCAGCCAGAAGAGGGGCTCGGAGACAGATACGCAGTATTTT. It specifies CASSQKRGSETDTQYF.

The sample holds many counts of this clonotype. A read error may produce the germline difference seen at one junction end. The chain couples TRBV7-2 to TRBJ2-7; possibly TRBD1 for D (5 bases). The CDR3 consists of 13 residues. Germline assignment: CDR1 SGHTA and CDR2 FQGNSA. CDR3 region: CASSVAQDYEQYF. CDR3 coding DNA: TGTGCCAGCAGCGTAGCACAGGACTACGAGCAGTACTTC. Full variable domain (remainder filled in from reference TRBV7-2 and TRBJ2-7): GAGVSQSPSNKVTEKGKDVELRCDPISGHTALYWYRQSLGQGLEFLIYFQGNSAPDKSGLPSDRFSAERTGGSVSTLTIQRTQQEDSAVYLCASSVAQDYEQYFGPGTRLTVT.

This clonotype was seen more than once but under ten times. The chain carries TRBV13 and TRBJ1-5; 7 bases map to TRBD1. V shed 5 bases and J 0 bases; nucleotides not matched to a gene: 10. Germline loops: CDR1 PRHDT, CDR2 FYEKMQ (reference sequence). The CDR3 extends over 17 amino acids. The CDR3 sequence: CASSRGAQGISNQPQHF. In nucleotides, the CDR3 is TGTGCCAGCAGCCGGGGTGCACAGGGGATTAGCAATCAGCCCCAGCATTTT.

In this sample, this clonotype turned up many times. The chain is built from TRBV10-3 and TRBJ2-3; D call uncertain. Germline assignment: CDR1 ENHRY and CDR2 SYGVKD. This CDR3 spans 15 amino acids. V was cut by 6 bases and J by 3 bases, with 16 bases left in between. CDR3 sequence (DNA): TGTGCCATCAGCGTCACACCTCCCGATACAGATACGCAGTATTTT. Amino acids: CAISVTPPDTDTQYF.

On this clonotype itself: A much larger clonotype is one base distant, so this may be a read error. The CDR3 region is CARSRTETQYF. The CDR3 DNA reads as TGTGCCAGAAGTCGTACTGAGACCCAGTACTTC. This chain links TRBV25-1 with TRBJ2-4; D gene uncertain. Gene TRBJ2-5 matches the end of the DNA better, so the J call may be wrong. The CDR3 consists of 11 residues. Germline CDR1 is MGHDK and CDR2 is SYGVNS.

Comments on this clonotype: Its ends do not fully match the called genes, so a read error is possible. The chain couples TRBV10-1 to TRBJ1-1, with D unclear. Germline CDR1 is WNHNN and CDR2 is SYGVQD (reference sequence). The CDR3 covers 14 residues. CDR3 protein: CASSESGQNAEAFF. DNA of the CDR3: TGCGCCAGCAGTGAAAGTGGGCAGAACGCTGAAGCTTTCTTT.

This clonotype has only a few counts. This chain joins TRBV4-3 and TRBJ2-1; 7 nucleotides agree with TRBD1. The CDR3 runs 15 residues. Germline V gene lookup returns CDR1 LGHNA and CDR2 YSLEER. With V trimmed by 3 bases and J by 5 bases, 7 bases remained unmatched. CDR3 nucleotide sequence: TGCGCCAGCAGCCATTCCGGGACAGCAAACAATGAGCAGTTCTTC. Protein product: CASSHSGTANNEQFF.

The V gene is TRBV20-1, the J gene TRBJ2-7; TRBD2 agrees at 11 bases. CDR1 and CDR2 (germline): DFQATT, SNEGSKA (reference sequence). The CDR3 has 16 residues. The V segment lost 1 base and the J segment 4 bases; nucleotides outside the gene matches: 9. The CDR3 here is CSARVEWTSGHYEQYF. CDR3 DNA sequence: TGCAGTGCTAGAGTAGAATGGACTAGCGGGCATTACGAGCAGTACTTC.

This clonotype appeared a few times. V gene TRBV2 combines with J gene TRBJ2-3; 12 positions agree with TRBD2. Germline lookup yields CDR1 SNHLY and CDR2 FYNNEI. The CDR3 covers 15 residues. V lost 4 bases and J lost 5; bases outside the gene matches: 4. CDR3: CASSALAGGGDTQYF. As DNA, the CDR3 is TGTGCCAGCAGTGCACTAGCGGGGGGCGGAGATACGCAGTATTTT.

The table lists this clonotype with a few counts. V and J are TRBV3-1 and TRBJ1-6, with 8 bases aligning to TRBD1. V lost 2 bases, J lost 8 bases, and 2 bases stayed unmatched. The germline CDR1 and CDR2 sequences are LGHDT and YNNKEL (reference sequence). The CDR3 runs 14 residues. For the CDR3, the DNA is TGTGCCAGCAGCCAACGGACAGGGTATTCACCCCTCCACTTT. This sequence encodes CASSQRTGYSPLHF.

This clonotype was seen a handful of times. The V gene is TRBV2, the J gene TRBJ2-1; TRBD2 matches at 8 bases. The CDR3 length is 13 residues. From germline, CDR1 is SNHLY and CDR2 FYNNEI. With V trimmed by 8 bases and J by 7 bases, 7 bases remained unmatched. This CDR3 is CASRGGGWNEQFF. Written as DNA, the CDR3 is TGTGCCAGCCGGGGGGGCGGTTGGAATGAGCAGTTCTTC.

This rearrangement joins TRBV11-1 to TRBJ2-3; a weak D match, TRBD1 (5 bases). This CDR3 is built from 12 residues. Germline values: CDR1 SGHAT, CDR2 FQDESV (reference sequence). CDR3 in DNA: TGTGCTATAGGGGCTGGTCCAGATACGCAGTATTTT. Amino acid sequence: CAIGAGPDTQYF.

This clonotype came up many times. This chain connects TRBV7-6 to TRBJ2-5; 11 bases map to TRBD1. This CDR3 region has 13 residues. V dropped 11 bases and J dropped 5; count of bases not matched to a gene: 7. Germline CDR1 is SGHVS and CDR2 is FNYEAQ. CDR3 DNA: TGTGCCCTTGGCGGGACAGGGGGGGAGACCCAGTACTTC. It encodes CALGGTGGETQYF.

This clonotype was picked up a small number of times. The chain carries TRBV6-6 and TRBJ1-5, with a weak D call TRBD1 (5 bases). Looked up from germline, CDR1 is MNHNY and CDR2 is SVGAGI (reference sequence). V was shortened by 2 bases and J by 2 bases, with 13 bases between the two germline ends. This CDR3 has 16 amino acids. The CDR3 coding sequence is TGTGCCAGCAGTTACCCACGGGGGGAGGGCAATCAGCCCCAGCATTTT. This encodes CASSYPRGEGNQPQHF.

This sequence joins TRBV12-3 or TRBV12-4 and TRBJ2-7; the match to TRBD1 covers 9 bases. Gene TRBJ2-4 matches the end of the DNA better, so the J call may be wrong. This CDR3 contains 13 residues. The DNA for the CDR3 is TGTGCCAGCAGTGTAAGGGACAGGGACATTCAGTACTTC. Protein sequence: CASSVRDRDIQYF.

The chain carries TRBV7-9 and TRBJ2-4, with 10 bases identical to TRBD1. Matching the DNA end better, TRBJ2-7 makes the J call doubtful. The CDR3 extends over 15 amino acids. Germline V lookup: CDR1 SEHNR, CDR2 FQNEAQ (reference sequence). CDR3 in amino acids: CASSSPGQGYHEQYF. The CDR3 DNA reads TGTGCCAGCAGCTCGCCGGGACAGGGGTACCACGAGCAGTACTTC.

A word on this clonotype: An end of the junction differs from the germline gene, which may be a read error. CDR3 sequence: CASRLAGATYEQNF. The CDR3 nucleotides are TGTGCCAGCAGGCTAGCGGGGGCCACCTACGAGCAGAACTTC. The J gene is TRBJ2-7, the V gene TRBV6-6, with 10 positions matching TRBD2. Germline V gene sequence: CDR1 MNHNY, CDR2 SVGAGI (reference sequence). The CDR3 totals 14 residues.

This clonotype appeared a single time. One end of the junction does not line up with germline, which may come from a read error. The chain links TRBV18 to TRBJ2-3; 15 nucleotides match TRBD2. Looked up from germline, CDR1 is KGHSH and CDR2 is LQKENI. This CDR3 comprises 18 residues. The CDR3 spells CASSPTSGTSGRTDAQYF. Written as DNA, the CDR3 is TGTGCCAGCTCACCCACTTCCGGGACTAGCGGGAGGACAGATGCGCAGTATTTT.